This T cell receptor beta chain was retrieved from a study of neurological immune-mediated disorders. Study-wide results and caveats: Clinical and MRI features did not associate with the cluster found in multiple sclerosis patients.

This clonotype showed up many times. Antigen unknown. TCRdb passed the 5' RACE reads through MiXCR, listing each CDR3 protein once. The table has roughly 89,000 distinct CDR3 sequences, 2.5% to 3% seen once. Germline V gene lookup returns CDR1 SEHNR and CDR2 FQNEAQ (reference sequence). The CDR3 runs to 13 residues. V lost 1 base, J lost 5 bases, and 5 bases lay in between. This chain links TRBV7-9 with TRBJ2-2; no reliable D call. The sequenced sample consisted of PBMCs. The TCR originated in a woman in her twenties or thirties with multiple sclerosis. Here the CDR3 DNA reads TGTGCCAGCAGCTTAGAATCTACCGGGGAGCTGTTTTTT. Its protein product is CASSLESTGELFF.